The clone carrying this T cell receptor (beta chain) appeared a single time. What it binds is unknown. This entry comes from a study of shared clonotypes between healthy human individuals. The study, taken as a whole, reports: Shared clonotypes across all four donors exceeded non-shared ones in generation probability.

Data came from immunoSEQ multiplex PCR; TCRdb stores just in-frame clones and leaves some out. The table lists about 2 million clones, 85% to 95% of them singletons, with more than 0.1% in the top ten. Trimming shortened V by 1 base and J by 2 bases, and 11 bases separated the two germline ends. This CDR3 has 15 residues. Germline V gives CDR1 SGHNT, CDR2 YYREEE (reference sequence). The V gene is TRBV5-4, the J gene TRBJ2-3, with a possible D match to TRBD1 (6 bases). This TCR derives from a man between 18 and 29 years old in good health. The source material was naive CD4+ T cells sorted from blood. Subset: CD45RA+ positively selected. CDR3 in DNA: TGTGCCAGCAGCTTGACAGGGTCGGTCACAGATACGCAGTATTTT. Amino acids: CASSLTGSVTDTQYF.